The 18 T cell receptor beta chains in this list originate from one sample, sequenced in a study of cytomegalovirus exposure and HLA in healthy donors (dated by TCRdb to the late 2010s). Receptor amplification or capture employed the immunoSEQ multiplex PCR assay. A mixture of 60 forward primers for TCR Vbeta segments and 13 reverse primers for TCR Jbeta segments was used in the multiplex PCR. The table was pulled from immuneACCESS by TCRdb, which kept in-frame rearrangements only. Such tables lose some clones; where checked, under half of the loss comes from unresolved V genes, and the rest has no known cause. This sample is represented by 150,000 to 200,000 clones; 84% of them were singletons. The ten top clones hold under 5% of the sample. Specimen: PBMCs. Receptors originate from a man younger than 35 in good health and CMV-seronegative.

The chain carries TRBV29-1 and TRBJ1-1; 9 bases line up with TRBD1. Germline trimming cut 7 bases from V and 1 base from J; bases unmatched to any gene: 7. Per germline, CDR1 SQVTM and CDR2 ANQGSEA. This CDR3 comprises 14 residues. The chain's CDR3 is CSASGTGRNTEAFF. The CDR3, as DNA: TGCAGCGCTTCCGGGACAGGGAGGAACACTGAAGCTTTCTTT.

The chain joins TRBV4-1 to TRBJ2-7; 7 bases match TRBD2. J gave up 3 bases and V 1 base, and 0 bases lay outside the gene matches. The CDR3 contains 13 residues. Germline CDR1 reads MGHRA; CDR2 reads YSYEKL. The CDR3 here is CASSQGGGYEQYF. CDR3 sequence (DNA): TGCGCCAGCAGCCAAGGGGGGGGCTACGAGCAGTACTTC.

V gene TRBV27 combines with J gene TRBJ2-5, with 9 nucleotides matching TRBD2. The closer fit of TRBJ2-7 to the DNA end suggests the J call may be wrong. Germline CDR1 reads MNHEY; CDR2 reads SMNVEV (reference sequence). The CDR3 spans 15 residues. CDR3 loop: CASSSGGSGSPEQYF. Written as DNA, the CDR3 is TGTGCCAGCAGTTCCGGGGGTAGCGGGAGCCCCGAGCAGTACTTC.

Concerning this clone itself: Other nucleotide sequences from this sample produce the same CDR3. CDR3 protein: CASTQQGSTEAFF. DNA for the CDR3: TGTGCCAGCACTCAGCAGGGCAGCACTGAAGCTTTCTTT. V gene TRBV6-5 combines with J gene TRBJ1-1; perhaps TRBD1 as D (5 bases). The CDR3 is 13 amino acids. CDR1 and CDR2 (germline): MNHEY, SVGAGI. The ends were cut back, 7 bases at V and 4 bases at J, with 13 bases in the middle.

The chain employs TRBV5-1 and TRBJ2-7, with 7 bases identical to TRBD1. CDR3 size: 11 residues. The junction had 6 bases not matched to a gene; V was cut back by 3 bases and J by 12 bases. From germline, CDR1 is SGHRS and CDR2 YFSETQ. The CDR3 DNA is TGCGCCAGCAGCTCTGACAGGGCATGGTACTTC. Its translation is CASSSDRAWYF.

The chain carries TRBV29-1 and TRBJ2-3; the match to TRBD1 covers 7 bases. This CDR3 has 13 amino acids. Germline loops: CDR1 SQVTM, CDR2 ANQGSEA. J gave up 3 bases and V 6 bases, and 6 bases lay outside the gene matches. DNA for the CDR3: TGCAGCGTGCGGACAGGACTTACAGATACGCAGTATTTT. Translated: CSVRTGLTDTQYF.

The V and J genes are TRBV10-3 and TRBJ2-7; a possible D gene is TRBD2 (5 bases). V was pared by 11 bases and J by 3 bases, with 14 bases between. The CDR3 extends over 12 amino acids. Germline CDR1 and CDR2: ENHRY and SYGVKD. The CDR3 region has the DNA TGTGCCCCTCCCAGCGGCGACTACGAGCAGTACTTC. This codes for CAPPSGDYEQYF.

The chain uses TRBV15 and TRBJ2-5, with D perhaps TRBD1 (6 bases). The ends were cut back, 8 bases at V and 2 bases at J, with 15 bases in the middle. Germline V gene sequence: CDR1 LNHNV, CDR2 YYDKDF (reference sequence). This CDR3 contains 14 residues. The CDR3 loop reads CATGDTGWQETQYF. CDR3 sequence (DNA): TGTGCCACCGGAGATACAGGGTGGCAAGAGACCCAGTACTTC. The full variable domain, completed using reference TRBV15 and TRBJ2-5, is DAMVIQNPRYQVTQFGKPVTLSCSQTLNHNVMYWYQQKSSQAPKLLFHYYDKDFNNEADTPDNFQSRRPNTSFCFLDIRSPGLGDTAMYLCATGDTGWQETQYFGPGTRLLVL.

This sequence joins TRBV23-1 and TRBJ1-2; D ambiguous. TRBV23-1 is annotated as an ORF whose role is uncertain. The V gene lost 4 bases and the J gene lost 4 bases, with 7 bases spanning the gap. The CDR3 has 12 residues. The CDR3 DNA sequence: TGCGCCAGCAGTCGGCCAGGCTATGGCTACACCTTC. Translation: CASSRPGYGYTF.

This clone was observed a handful of times. V gene TRBV6-1 combines with J gene TRBJ1-4; D remains ambiguous. Between the trimmed V and J ends, which lost 4 bases and 0 bases, there was a span of 12 bases. The CDR3 has 16 residues. Germline CDR1 reads MNHNS; CDR2 reads SASEGT. This chain's CDR3 is CASSGIHSSTNEKLFF. The CDR3 DNA reads as TGTGCCAGCAGTGGCATTCACTCGTCAACTAATGAAAAACTGTTTTTT.

The chain carries TRBV30 and TRBJ2-7; 10 nucleotides agree with TRBD2. Germline assignment: CDR1 GTSNPN and CDR2 SVGIG (reference sequence). The CDR3 runs to 19 residues. V lost 5 bases and J lost 2; bases outside the gene matches: 21. The CDR3 nucleotides are TGTGCCTGGCCCCCCCCTGCCCGCCTAGCGGGGGCGACCGCCTACGAGCAGTACTTC. Its protein is CAWPPPARLAGATAYEQYF.

This rearrangement joins TRBV19 to TRBJ1-1; D is unclear. V dropped 7 bases and J dropped 6 bases, with 21 bases sitting between them. CDR1 and CDR2 (germline): LNHDA, SQIVND (reference sequence). The CDR3 runs to 15 residues. Here the CDR3 reads CASIPPQARGPEAFF. The CDR3 DNA reads TGTGCCAGTATCCCACCCCAGGCTCGGGGTCCTGAAGCTTTCTTT.

This clone was observed a few times. The chain employs TRBV4-3 and TRBJ2-6, with D perhaps matching TRBD2 (6 bases). Germline CDR1 LGHNA, CDR2 YSLEER. The CDR3 consists of 18 residues. V was pared by 0 bases and J by 3 bases, with 15 bases between. The DNA for the CDR3 is TGCGCCAGCAGCCAAGATCTAGGAGGGGTCGGTGGGGCCAACGTCCTGACTTTC. It encodes CASSQDLGGVGGANVLTF.

This chain uses TRBV28 with TRBJ2-7, with no clear D. Germline assignment: CDR1 MDHEN and CDR2 SYDVKM. This CDR3 comprises 12 residues. The V and J ends lost 1 base and 3 bases respectively, with 4 bases between them. The CDR3 coding sequence is TGTGCCAGCAGTTTATCCTACTACGAGCAGTACTTC. Amino acid sequence: CASSLSYYEQYF. Combining the CDR3 with reference TRBV28 and TRBJ2-7 gives the whole variable domain DVKVTQSSRYLVKRTGEKVFLECVQDMDHENMFWYRQDPGLGLRLIYFSYDVKMKEKGDIPEGYSVSREKKERFSLILESASTNQTSMYLCASSLSYYEQYFGPGTRLTVT.

The rearrangement joins TRBV5-4 to TRBJ1-2; 7 bases are a match to TRBD1. The germline CDR1 and CDR2 sequences are SGHNT and YYREEE (reference sequence). V trimming: 4 bases; J trimming: 7 bases; junction bases outside the gene matches: 16. The CDR3 length is 16 residues. The CDR3 DNA follows: TGTGCCAGCAGCCAGGGGGTGCGTATTTCTAGGGTTGGCTACACCTTC. It codes for CASSQGVRISRVGYTF. The variable domain in full, completed from reference TRBV5-4 and TRBJ1-2, reads ETGVTQSPTHLIKTRGQQVTLRCSSQSGHNTVSWYQQALGQGPQFIFQYYREEENGRGNFPPRFSGLQFPNYSSELNVNALELDDSALYLCASSQGVRISRVGYTFGSGTRLTVV.

The V gene is TRBV5-1, the J gene TRBJ1-1, with D possibly TRBD1 on 5 matching bases. Germline loops: CDR1 SGHRS, CDR2 YFSETQ. The V and J ends lost 4 bases and 0 bases respectively, with 13 bases between them. CDR3 length: 15 residues. CDR3: CASSDGRGMNTEAFF. The CDR3 DNA reads TGCGCCAGCAGCGATGGCCGGGGGATGAACACTGAAGCTTTCTTT.

The chain uses TRBV7-6 and TRBJ1-5; possible D gene TRBD1, 6 bases. Germline V CDR1 and CDR2: SGHVS, FNYEAQ. V lost 5 bases, J lost 4 bases, and 9 bases lay in between. The CDR3 runs to 13 residues. The CDR3 DNA follows: TGTGCCAGCAGCCCCGGACAGAATCAGCCCCAGCATTTT. It translates to CASSPGQNQPQHF.

The rearrangement links TRBV14 to TRBJ1-4; 7 bases align to TRBD1. V gave up 8 bases and J gave up 7 bases; unmatched junction bases: 7. The germline gives CDR1 SGHDN, CDR2 FVKESK. The CDR3 totals 13 residues. This CDR3 reads CASGDRAGEKLFF. CDR3 nucleotide sequence: TGTGCCAGCGGAGACAGGGCCGGTGAAAAACTGTTTTTT.